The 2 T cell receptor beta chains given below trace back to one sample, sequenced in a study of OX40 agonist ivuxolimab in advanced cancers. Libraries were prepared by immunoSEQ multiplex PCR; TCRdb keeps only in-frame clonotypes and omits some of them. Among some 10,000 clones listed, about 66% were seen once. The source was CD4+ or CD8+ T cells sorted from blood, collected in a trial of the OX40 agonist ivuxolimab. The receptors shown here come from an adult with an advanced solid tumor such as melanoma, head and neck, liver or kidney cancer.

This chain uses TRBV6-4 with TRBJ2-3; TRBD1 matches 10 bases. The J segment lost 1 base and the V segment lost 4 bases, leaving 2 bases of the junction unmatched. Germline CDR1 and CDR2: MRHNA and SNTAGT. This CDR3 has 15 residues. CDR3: CASSVGTGGTDTQYF. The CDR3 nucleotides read TGTGCCAGCAGTGTTGGGACAGGGGGCACAGATACGCAGTATTTT.

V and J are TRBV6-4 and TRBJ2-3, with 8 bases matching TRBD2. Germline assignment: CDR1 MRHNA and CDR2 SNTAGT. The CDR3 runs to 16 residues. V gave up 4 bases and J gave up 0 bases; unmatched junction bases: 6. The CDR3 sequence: CASSVAPSGSTDTQYF. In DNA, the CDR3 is TGTGCCAGCAGTGTCGCCCCTAGCGGGAGCACAGATACGCAGTATTTT.